What follows describes a single TCR beta chain. Its antigen is not known. This sample was included in a study of Ad26.COV2.S vaccination and SARS-CoV-2 variants. Study in general: A COV1001 Ad26.COV2.S trial-arm participant provided the sample. Once or twice, 56 days apart, Ad26.COV2.S was delivered intramuscularly.

Germline CDR1 SGDLS, CDR2 YYNGEE. The V segment lost 4 bases and the J segment 0 bases; nucleotides outside the gene matches: 8. The CDR3 totals 16 residues. As for treatment: about 20 received Ad26.COV2.S at low or high dose, single or two shots; about 5 received placebo; per-sample allocation not given. Sampling happened 63 days after the first vaccine or placebo injection. Points from the study as a whole: Responses of T cells in total may have been underestimated by the TCR breadth and depth analyses. Substantial post-vaccination breadth of spike-specific CD8+ and CD4+ T cell responses was reported.

This table comes from immunoSEQ multiplex PCR, and its TCRdb copy is limited to in-frame clones, with some not included. Of about 350,000 clones in the sample, 65% to 90% were seen once. This receptor was identified in a person between 18 and 65 years old who received the Ad26.COV2.S COVID-19 vaccine or a placebo. The V gene is TRBV9, the J gene TRBJ2-3, with 7 bases matching TRBD2. Sample: peripheral blood, taken in a trial of Ad26.COV2.S vaccine versus placebo. The CDR3 nucleotides are TGTGCCAGCAGCCCCCCCGCGGGAGTCAGCACAGATACGCAGTATTTT. Amino acid sequence: CASSPPAGVSTDTQYF.